Listed below are T cell receptor beta chains from one sample, sequenced in a study of blood T cell repertoires in COVID-19. The method was immunoSEQ multiplex PCR; TCRdb's version includes in-frame clones alone and lacks a portion of them. This sample yields about 210,000 clones, of which 85% are seen a single time; around 0.93% belongs to the top ten. Sequencing was carried out using peripheral blood. These receptor sequences come from a man in his fifties or sixties with COVID-19, enrolled during active disease. Both conserved end residues are trimmed from each CDR3. Each record gives: V gene, D gene, J gene, CDR3 protein. A D gene is named only where the DNA matches it firmly.

TRBV6-4	TRBD2	TRBJ2-1	ASSLEREAPYNEQF
TRBV14	.	TRBJ2-7	ASSPLRTSGISSYEQY
TRBV5-1	.	TRBJ2-5	ASSLWGGAGDQETQY
TRBV6-1	.	TRBJ2-5	ASSEARGAQETQY
TRBV15	.	TRBJ2-2	ATSGIVGSTGELF
TRBV28	TRBD1	TRBJ1-1	ASSRVDRDTEAF
TRBV30	.	TRBJ1-5	AWSVSPADSNQPQH
TRBV7-8	.	TRBJ2-3	ASSRGTLSTDTQY
TRBV18	.	TRBJ2-5	ASSPRQLVQETQY
TRBV5-1	.	TRBJ1-2	ASSLGANYGYT
TRBV18	.	TRBJ1-1	ASSPPGGTMNTEAF
TRBV5-1	TRBD1	TRBJ2-1	ASSSTGTEYNEQF
TRBV30	TRBD1	TRBJ1-6	AWADRGYNSPLH
TRBV18	TRBD1	TRBJ2-2	ASSGTGANTGELF
TRBV10-1	.	TRBJ2-2	ATGTGLNTGELF
TRBV30	TRBD1	TRBJ1-3	AWSRGRTGNTIY
TRBV5-8	TRBD1	TRBJ1-1	ASSFPGQVRAF
TRBV6-5	TRBD1	TRBJ1-6	ASSSGQASLH
TRBV28	TRBD1	TRBJ1-2	ASSIGQGLHGYT
TRBV2	.	TRBJ2-1	ASSEGGSGYNEQF
TRBV19	.	TRBJ1-3	ASSIRGNTIY
TRBV29-1	TRBD1	TRBJ1-1	SVGGTGNTEAF
TRBV19	.	TRBJ1-1	ASSSRQGAEAF
TRBV18	TRBD1	TRBJ2-5	ASSRRQGANVETQY
TRBV28	.	TRBJ1-6	ASRIHGNSPLH
TRBV10-2	.	TRBJ1-6	ASTPRATNSPLH
TRBV10-1	TRBD1	TRBJ2-3	ASSKTTGSRTDTQY
TRBV28	.	TRBJ1-2	ASSLGSNEAGKYRYT
TRBV2	TRBD2	TRBJ2-1	ASSQSGRPNNEQF
TRBV4-1	.	TRBJ1-4	ASSQEQVEEKLF
TRBV6-2/TRBV6-3	.	TRBJ1-5	ASSYPGGLQPQH
TRBV6-6	TRBD1	TRBJ1-5	ASTYRVGQGDQPQH
TRBV6-2/TRBV6-3	.	TRBJ1-5	ASSYDIQRGGSNQPQH
TRBV30	TRBD1	TRBJ1-3	AAGTGINTIY
TRBV4-1	TRBD1	TRBJ2-5	ASSQEPGQGSETQY
TRBV27	TRBD1	TRBJ1-1	ASSLSSGQGATEAF
TRBV9	.	TRBJ1-2	ASSVEDRGLYGYT
TRBV20-1	.	TRBJ1-1	SSGTNTEAF